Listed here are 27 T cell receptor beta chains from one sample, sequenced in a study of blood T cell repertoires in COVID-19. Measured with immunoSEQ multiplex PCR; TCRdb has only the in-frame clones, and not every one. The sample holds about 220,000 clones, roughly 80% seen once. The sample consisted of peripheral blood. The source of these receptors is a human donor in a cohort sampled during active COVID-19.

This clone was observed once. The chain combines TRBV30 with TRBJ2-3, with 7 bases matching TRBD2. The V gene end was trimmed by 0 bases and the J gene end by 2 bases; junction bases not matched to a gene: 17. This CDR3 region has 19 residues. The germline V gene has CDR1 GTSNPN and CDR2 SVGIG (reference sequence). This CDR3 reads CAWSVVLAGLLKITDTQYF. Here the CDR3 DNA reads TGTGCCTGGAGTGTCGTATTAGCGGGTCTGTTAAAAATCACAGATACGCAGTATTTT.

CDR3 in amino acids: CASSSGTRSTDTQYF. The CDR3 DNA is TGTGCCAGCAGCTCCGGGACTCGTAGCACAGATACGCAGTATTTT. J is TRBJ2-3 and V is TRBV5-6, with D maybe TRBD2 (6 bases). V lost 3 bases, J lost 0 bases, and 11 bases lay in between. The CDR3 runs to 15 residues. Per germline, CDR1 SGHDT and CDR2 YYEEEE.

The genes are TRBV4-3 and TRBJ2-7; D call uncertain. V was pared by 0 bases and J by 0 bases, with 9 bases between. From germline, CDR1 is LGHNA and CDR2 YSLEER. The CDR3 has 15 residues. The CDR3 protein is CASSQDIGDSYEQYF. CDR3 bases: TGCGCCAGCAGCCAAGATATAGGAGACTCCTACGAGCAGTACTTC.

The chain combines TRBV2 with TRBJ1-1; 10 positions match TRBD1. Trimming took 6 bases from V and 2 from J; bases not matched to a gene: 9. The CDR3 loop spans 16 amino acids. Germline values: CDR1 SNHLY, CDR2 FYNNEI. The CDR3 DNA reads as TGTGCCAGCAGGGACAGGGGGTCAATCCGAAACACTGAAGCTTTCTTT. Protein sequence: CASRDRGSIRNTEAFF.

For the CDR3, the DNA is TGTGCCAGCAGCTCTGGGACAGGGGGCTATCAGCCCCAGCATTTT. As protein: CASSSGTGGYQPQHF. The chain is built from TRBV7-2 and TRBJ1-5; 12 bases line up with TRBD1. Per germline, CDR1 SGHTA and CDR2 FQGNSA. The CDR3 runs 15 residues. V lost 4 bases, J lost 5 bases, and 3 bases stayed unmatched.

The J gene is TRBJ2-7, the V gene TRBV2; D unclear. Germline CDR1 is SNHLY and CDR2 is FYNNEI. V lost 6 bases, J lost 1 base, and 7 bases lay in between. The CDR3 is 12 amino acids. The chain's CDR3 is CASRSNSYEQYF. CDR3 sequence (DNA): TGTGCCAGCAGGTCTAATTCCTACGAGCAGTACTTC.

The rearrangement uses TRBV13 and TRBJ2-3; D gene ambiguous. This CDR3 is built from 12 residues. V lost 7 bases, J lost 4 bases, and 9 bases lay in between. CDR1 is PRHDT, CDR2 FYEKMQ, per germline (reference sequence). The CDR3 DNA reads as TGTGCCAGCACCTCCCCCCCAGATACGCAGTATTTT. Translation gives CASTSPPDTQYF.

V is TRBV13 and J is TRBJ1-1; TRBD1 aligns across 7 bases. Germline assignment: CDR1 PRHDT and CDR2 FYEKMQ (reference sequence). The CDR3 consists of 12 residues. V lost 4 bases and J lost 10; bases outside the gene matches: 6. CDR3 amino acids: CASSYQTGPAFF. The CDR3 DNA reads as TGTGCCAGCAGCTACCAGACAGGGCCAGCTTTCTTT.

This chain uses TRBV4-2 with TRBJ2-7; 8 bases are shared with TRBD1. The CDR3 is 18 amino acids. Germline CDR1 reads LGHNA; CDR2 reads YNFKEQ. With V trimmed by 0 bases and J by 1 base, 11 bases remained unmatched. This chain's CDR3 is CASSQDLGSRGLSYEQYF. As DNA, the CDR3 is TGTGCCAGCAGCCAAGATCTCGGGTCCAGGGGGCTATCCTACGAGCAGTACTTC.

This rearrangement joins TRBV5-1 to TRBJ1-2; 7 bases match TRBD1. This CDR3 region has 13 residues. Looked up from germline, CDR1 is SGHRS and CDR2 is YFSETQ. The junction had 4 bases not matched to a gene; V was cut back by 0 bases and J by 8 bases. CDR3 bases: TGCGCCAGCAGCTTGGGACAGGGTAGAGGCTACACCTTC. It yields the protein CASSLGQGRGYTF.

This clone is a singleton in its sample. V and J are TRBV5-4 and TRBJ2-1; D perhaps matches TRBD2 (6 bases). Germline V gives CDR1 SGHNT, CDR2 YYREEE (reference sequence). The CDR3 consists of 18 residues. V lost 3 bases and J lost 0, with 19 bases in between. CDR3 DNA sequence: TGTGCCAGCAGCTCCCCCGGTAGGGGAGGCAGCTCCTACAATGAGCAGTTCTTC. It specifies CASSSPGRGGSSYNEQFF.

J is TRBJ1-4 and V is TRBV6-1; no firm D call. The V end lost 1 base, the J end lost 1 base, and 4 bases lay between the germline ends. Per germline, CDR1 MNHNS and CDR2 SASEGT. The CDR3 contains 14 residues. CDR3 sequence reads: CASSEDRTNEKLFF. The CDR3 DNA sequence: TGTGCCAGCAGTGAAGACAGAACTAATGAAAAACTGTTTTTT.

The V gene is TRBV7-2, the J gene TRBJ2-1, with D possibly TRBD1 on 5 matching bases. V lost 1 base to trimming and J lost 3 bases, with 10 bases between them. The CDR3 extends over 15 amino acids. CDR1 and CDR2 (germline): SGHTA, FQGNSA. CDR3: CASSLVGVGYNEQFF. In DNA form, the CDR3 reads TGTGCCAGCAGCTTAGTAGGGGTTGGCTACAATGAGCAGTTCTTC.

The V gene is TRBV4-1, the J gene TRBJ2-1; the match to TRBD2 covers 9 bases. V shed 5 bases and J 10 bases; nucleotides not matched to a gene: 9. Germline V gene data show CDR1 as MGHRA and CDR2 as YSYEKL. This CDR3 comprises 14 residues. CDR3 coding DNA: TGCGCCAGCAGCTCGCGCGGGGGGGACGGGGAGCAGTTCTTC. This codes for CASSSRGGDGEQFF.

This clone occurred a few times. CDR3 sequence reads: CASSSHQGTVKLFF. In DNA form, the CDR3 reads TGTGCCAGCAGTTCCCACCAAGGGACTGTGAAACTGTTTTTT. The gene calls are TRBV28 and TRBJ1-4, with D perhaps matching TRBD1 (5 bases). Germline loops: CDR1 MDHEN, CDR2 SYDVKM. V lost 4 bases to trimming and J lost 11 bases, with 17 bases between them. The CDR3 loop spans 14 amino acids. Drawing the rest from reference TRBV28 and TRBJ1-4, the complete variable domain is DVKVTQSSRYLVKRTGEKVFLECVQDMDHENMFWYRQDPGLGLRLIYFSYDVKMKEKGDIPEGYSVSREKKERFSLILESASTNQTSMYLCASSSHQGTVKLFFGSGTQLSVL.

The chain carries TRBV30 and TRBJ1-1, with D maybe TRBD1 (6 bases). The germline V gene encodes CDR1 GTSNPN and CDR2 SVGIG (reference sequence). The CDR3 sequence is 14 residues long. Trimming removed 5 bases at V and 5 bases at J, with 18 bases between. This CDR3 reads CAWRERGYKTEAFF. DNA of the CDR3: TGTGCCTGGCGAGAGAGGGGGTACAAGACTGAAGCTTTCTTT.

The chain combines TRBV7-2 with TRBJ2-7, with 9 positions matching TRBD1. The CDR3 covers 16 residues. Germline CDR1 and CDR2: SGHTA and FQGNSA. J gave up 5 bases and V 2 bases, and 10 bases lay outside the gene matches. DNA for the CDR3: TGTGCCAGCAGCTTAAGTTCCGGGACAGGGATACACGAGCAGTACTTC. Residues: CASSLSSGTGIHEQYF.

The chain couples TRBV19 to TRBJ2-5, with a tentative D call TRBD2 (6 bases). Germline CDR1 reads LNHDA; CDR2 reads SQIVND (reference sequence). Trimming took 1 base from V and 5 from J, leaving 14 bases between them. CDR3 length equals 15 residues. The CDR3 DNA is TGTGCCAGTAGTATAGCCGGAGGGGCATCTGAGACCCAGTACTTC. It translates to CASSIAGGASETQYF.

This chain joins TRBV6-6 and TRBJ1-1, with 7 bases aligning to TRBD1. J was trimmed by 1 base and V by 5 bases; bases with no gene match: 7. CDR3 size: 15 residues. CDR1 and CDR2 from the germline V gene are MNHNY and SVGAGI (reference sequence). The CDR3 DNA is TGTGCCAGCAGTGTCCGAGGGGGCCCGAACACTGAAGCTTTCTTT. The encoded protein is CASSVRGGPNTEAFF.

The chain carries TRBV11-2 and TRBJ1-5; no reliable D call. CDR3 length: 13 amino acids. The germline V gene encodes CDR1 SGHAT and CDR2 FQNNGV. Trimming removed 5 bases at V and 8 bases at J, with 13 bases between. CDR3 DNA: TGTGCCAGCAGCCTAGGTCTCGGAGAGCCCCAGCATTTT. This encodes CASSLGLGEPQHF.

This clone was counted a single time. The DNA for the CDR3 is TGCGCCAATGAGACTAGCGGGAAAAGGTCCCACGAGCAGTACTTC. Its translation: CANETSGKRSHEQYF. This chain links TRBV23-1 with TRBJ2-7; 11 bases match TRBD2. TRBV23-1 is sorted into the ORF group, with uncertain function. V dropped 10 bases and J dropped 5; count of bases not matched to a gene: 13. CDR3 size: 15 residues.

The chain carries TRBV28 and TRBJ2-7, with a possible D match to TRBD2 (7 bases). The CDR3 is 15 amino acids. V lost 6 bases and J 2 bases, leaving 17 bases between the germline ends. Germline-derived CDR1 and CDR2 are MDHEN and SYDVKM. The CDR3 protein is CASSTWGGRAYEQYF. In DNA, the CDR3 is TGTGCCAGCAGCACCTGGGGGGGCAGGGCCTACGAGCAGTACTTC.

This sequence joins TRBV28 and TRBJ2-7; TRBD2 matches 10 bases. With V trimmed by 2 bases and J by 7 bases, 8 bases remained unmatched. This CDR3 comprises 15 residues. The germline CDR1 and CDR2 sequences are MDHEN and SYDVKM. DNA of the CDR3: TGTGCCAGCAGTTTACTCCTAGCGGGAGCTTGGGAGCAGTACTTC. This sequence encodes CASSLLLAGAWEQYF.

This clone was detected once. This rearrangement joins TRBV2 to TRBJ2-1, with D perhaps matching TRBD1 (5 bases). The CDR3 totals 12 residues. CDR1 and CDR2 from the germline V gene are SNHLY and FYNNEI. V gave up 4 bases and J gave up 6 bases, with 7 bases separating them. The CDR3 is CASSVGVNEQFF. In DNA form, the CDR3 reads TGTGCCAGCAGTGTAGGGGTCAATGAGCAGTTCTTC.

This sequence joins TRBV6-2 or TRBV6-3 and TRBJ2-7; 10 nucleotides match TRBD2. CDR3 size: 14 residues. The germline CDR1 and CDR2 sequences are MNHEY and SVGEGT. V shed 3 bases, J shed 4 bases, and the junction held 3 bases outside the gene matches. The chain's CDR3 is CASSYMGLAYEQYF. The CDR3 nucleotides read TGTGCCAGCAGTTATATGGGACTAGCGTACGAGCAGTACTTC.

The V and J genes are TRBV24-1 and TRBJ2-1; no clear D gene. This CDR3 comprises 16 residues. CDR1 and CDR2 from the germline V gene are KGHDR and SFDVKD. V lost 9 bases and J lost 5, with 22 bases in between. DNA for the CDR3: TGTGCCACCTCGAGGCCCCCTCCATATGGTGACAATGAGCAGTTCTTC. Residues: CATSRPPPYGDNEQFF.

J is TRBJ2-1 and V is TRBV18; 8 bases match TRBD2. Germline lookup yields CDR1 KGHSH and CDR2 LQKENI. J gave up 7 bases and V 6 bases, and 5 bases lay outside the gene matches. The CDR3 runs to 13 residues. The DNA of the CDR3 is TGTGCCAGCTCTCGGACGGGGGGGAATGAGCAGTTCTTC. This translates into CASSRTGGNEQFF.